The 19 T cell receptor beta chains below were found in one sample sequenced in a study of T cell repertoires in cytomegalovirus infection. Via MiXCR, TCRdb re-called the reads, giving one row per CDR3 protein. In the table there are approximately 160,000 distinct CDR3 sequences, 15% to 20% of which are singletons. The sample comprised CD8+ T cells from PBMCs. The receptors come from a human donor in good health (CMV status not recorded). Some clones in this sample may be carry-over from other donors' samples.

This clonotype was observed many times. The chain carries TRBV7-2 and TRBJ2-7; either TRBD1 or TRBD2 may supply D (5 bases each). The CDR3 is made up of 14 amino acids. Between the trimmed V and J ends, which lost 3 bases and 5 bases, there was a span of 14 bases. The V gene's germline CDR1 is SGHTA and CDR2 FQGNSA. CDR3 protein: CASSLWGSADEQYF. CDR3 coding DNA: TGTGCCAGCAGCTTGTGGGGGAGTGCCGACGAGCAGTACTTC.

This clonotype was seen only a few times. The genes are TRBV7-2 and TRBJ2-1; the match to TRBD2 covers 7 bases. V shed 0 bases, J shed 3 bases, and the junction held 2 bases outside the gene matches. The CDR3 runs to 15 residues. Per the germline V gene, CDR1 is SGHTA and CDR2 is FQGNSA. CDR3 amino acids: CASSLAGRGYNEQFF. CDR3 DNA: TGTGCCAGCAGCTTAGCGGGGAGGGGCTACAATGAGCAGTTCTTC.

This clonotype showed up just a few times. V and J are TRBV12-3 or TRBV12-4 and TRBJ1-2; perhaps TRBD1 as D (6 bases). The CDR3 spans 14 residues. The CDR3 DNA sequence: TGTGCTATAGGGACACTACCATCGAACTATGGCTACACCTTC. Translated, it gives CAIGTLPSNYGYTF.

This clonotype was found a few times. The chain links TRBV20-1 to TRBJ2-7; TRBD1 matches 7 bases. There are 15 residues in the CDR3. Germline loops: CDR1 DFQATT, CDR2 SNEGSKA (reference sequence). The V and J ends lost 5 bases and 0 bases, in that order; junction bases with no gene match: 10. The CDR3 sequence is CSAFHRGPSSYEQYF. CDR3 DNA sequence: TGCAGTGCTTTTCACAGGGGCCCGAGCTCCTACGAGCAGTACTTC.

This chain connects TRBV6-8 to TRBJ1-6; D might be TRBD1 (5 bases). V was cut by 0 bases and J by 10 bases, with 13 bases left in between. This CDR3 spans 15 amino acids. Germline loops: CDR1 MNHGY, CDR2 SAAAGT. DNA of the CDR3: TGTGCCAGCAGTTACTCGAACAGGCTCCACTCACCCCTCCACTTT. Amino acid sequence: CASSYSNRLHSPLHF.

This clonotype was observed a handful of times. The chain recombines TRBV28 with TRBJ2-5; TRBD2 aligns across 7 bases. V gave up 6 bases and J gave up 1 base; unmatched junction bases: 5. The CDR3 runs 14 residues. The germline V gene encodes CDR1 MDHEN and CDR2 SYDVKM. The CDR3 coding sequence is TGTGCCAGCAGCGCTCTAGCGGCCCAAGAGACCCAGTACTTC. Its translation is CASSALAAQETQYF.

The chain couples TRBV12-3 or TRBV12-4 to TRBJ1-6; D may be TRBD1 (5 bases). CDR3 length: 15 amino acids. V lost 4 bases, J lost 8 bases, and 15 bases lay in between. CDR3 sequence (DNA): TGTGCCAGCAGTTCCCCAGGGCCAACAGATTCACCCCTCCACTTT. It specifies CASSSPGPTDSPLHF.

This clonotype came up many times. The chain has TRBV7-9 and TRBJ2-1; tentative D call: TRBD2 (6 bases). CDR3 length: 15 amino acids. Trimming shortened V by 5 bases and J by 6 bases, and 17 bases separated the two germline ends. Germline CDR1 is SEHNR and CDR2 is FQNEAQ (reference sequence). CDR3 in amino acids: CASSPEGPIVNEQFF. The CDR3 DNA reads as TGTGCCAGCAGCCCGGAGGGCCCAATCGTCAATGAGCAGTTCTTC.

This clonotype was picked up many times. The rearrangement joins TRBV6-2 or TRBV6-3 to TRBJ2-7; no clear D gene. CDR3 length: 14 residues. Germline V gives CDR1 MNHEY, CDR2 SVGEGT. With 0 bases removed from V and 5 bases from J, the gap between germline ends came to 11 bases. CDR3: CASSYSESSNEQYF. CDR3 coding DNA: TGTGCCAGCAGTTACTCGGAATCATCCAACGAGCAGTACTTC.

This clonotype has only a few counts. The chain combines TRBV7-9 with TRBJ1-1; 7 nucleotides match TRBD1. Germline V gives CDR1 SEHNR, CDR2 FQNEAQ (reference sequence). The CDR3 has 18 residues. The junction had 15 bases not matched to a gene; V was cut back by 1 base and J by 4 bases. The DNA of the CDR3 is TGTGCCAGCAGCTTAGACCGCACCGGGAGGGGGCGTTCCACTGAAGCTTTCTTT. This codes for CASSLDRTGRGRSTEAFF. The full variable domain, its missing parts supplied by reference TRBV7-9 and TRBJ1-1, is DTGVSQNPRHKITKRGQNVTFRCDPISEHNRLYWYRQTLGQGPEFLTYFQNEAQLEKSRLLSDRFSAERPKGSFSTLEIQRTEQGDSAMYLCASSLDRTGRGRSTEAFFGQGTRLTVV.

This clonotype was seen only a few times. This chain links TRBV9 with TRBJ2-2; D is tentatively TRBD1 or TRBD2 (7 bases each). The CDR3 extends over 15 amino acids. V lost 3 bases and J 5 bases, leaving 14 bases between the germline ends. CDR1 is SGDLS and CDR2 is YYNGEE in the germline V gene. The CDR3 is CASSDYRGGTGELFF. The DNA for the CDR3 is TGTGCCAGCAGCGACTACAGGGGAGGGACCGGGGAGCTGTTTTTT.

This chain links TRBV12-3 or TRBV12-4 with TRBJ2-2; no definite D call. The germline V and J ends were trimmed by 5 bases and 2 bases, with 15 bases remaining between them. The CDR3 is 16 residues long. This CDR3 reads CASSPTHSINTGELFF. The DNA for the CDR3 is TGTGCCAGCAGTCCAACCCACTCCATCAACACCGGGGAGCTGTTTTTT.

The rearrangement joins TRBV7-9 to TRBJ1-1; D not certain. The CDR3 spans 14 residues. Germline V CDR1 and CDR2: SEHNR, FQNEAQ (reference sequence). Trimming removed 4 bases from V and 1 base from J, with 10 bases in between. The CDR3 loop is CASSSFPQNTEAFF. The CDR3 region has the DNA TGTGCCAGCAGCTCATTCCCCCAGAACACTGAAGCTTTCTTT.

This clonotype was seen a few times. The rearrangement joins TRBV7-2 to TRBJ2-1; D is undetermined. The CDR3 sequence is 11 residues long. The ends were cut back, 5 bases at V and 7 bases at J, with 6 bases in the middle. Germline V lookup: CDR1 SGHTA, CDR2 FQGNSA. In nucleotides, the CDR3 is TGTGCCAGCAGCCCTCAGAATGAGCAGTTCTTC. Protein product: CASSPQNEQFF. Full variable domain (outside the CDR3, taken from reference TRBV7-2 and TRBJ2-1): GAGVSQSPSNKVTEKGKDVELRCDPISGHTALYWYRQSLGQGLEFLIYFQGNSAPDKSGLPSDRFSAERTGGSVSTLTIQRTQQEDSAVYLCASSPQNEQFFGPGTRLTVL.

CDR3: CASSPDRGQNSPLHF. In DNA form, the CDR3 reads TGTGCCAGCAGCCCGGACAGGGGGCAGAATTCACCCCTCCACTTT. V and J are TRBV7-2 and TRBJ1-6, with 11 bases fitting TRBD1. Germline V gene sequence: CDR1 SGHTA, CDR2 FQGNSA. The CDR3 covers 15 residues. The ends lost 5 bases at V and 7 bases at J; junction bases unmatched: 4.

This clonotype was observed a handful of times. The chain is built from TRBV5-6 and TRBJ2-1; 12 bases align to TRBD1. The CDR3 sequence is 16 residues long. The ends lost 0 bases at V and 6 bases at J; junction bases unmatched: 4. Germline CDR1 reads SGHDT; CDR2 reads YYEEEE. Written as DNA, the CDR3 is TGTGCCAGCAGCTTGGAGGGGACAGGGGGCCTCAATGAGCAGTTCTTC. This gives the protein CASSLEGTGGLNEQFF.

This clonotype was seen only a few times. This sequence joins TRBV7-3 and TRBJ2-1; 10 nucleotides line up with TRBD1. The V segment lost 5 bases and the J segment 3 bases; nucleotides outside the gene matches: 4. This CDR3 contains 15 residues. The germline gives CDR1 SGHTA, CDR2 FQGTGA. This CDR3 reads CASSLGQGVYNEQFF. DNA for the CDR3: TGTGCCAGCAGCCTCGGACAGGGGGTCTACAATGAGCAGTTCTTC.

The rearrangement joins TRBV24-1 to TRBJ2-2; D ambiguous. CDR3 length equals 16 residues. Germline CDR1 is KGHDR and CDR2 is SFDVKD. The V gene lost 0 bases and the J gene lost 2 bases, with 9 bases spanning the gap. The CDR3: CATSDLSRSNTGELFF. The CDR3 DNA is TGTGCCACCAGTGATTTGTCCCGTTCCAACACCGGGGAGCTGTTTTTT.

The chain uses TRBV29-1 and TRBJ2-7; 10 bases match TRBD2. The CDR3 extends over 16 amino acids. CDR1 and CDR2 (germline): SQVTM, ANQGSEA. V lost 1 base, J lost 2 bases, and 8 bases stayed unmatched. CDR3 nucleotide sequence: TGCAGCGTTGAAGTAGCGACTAGCGGGTCAGCCTACGAGCAGTACTTC. Protein sequence: CSVEVATSGSAYEQYF.